Sequencing of this TCR beta chain was carried out in a study of Ad26.COV2.S vaccination and SARS-CoV-2 variants. Sequenced by immunoSEQ multiplex PCR; TCRdb stores in-frame clones only, minus some. The sample shows 180,000 or so clones, approximately 88% of them seen only once. This clonotype was sampled from a human donor who had recovered from COVID-19. Sequences were derived from peripheral blood, sampled after recovery from COVID-19.

The DNA for the CDR3 is TGTGCCAGTAGTATTGGGAAGGAGAGTGGCTACACCTTC. Its translation is CASSIGKESGYTF. The J gene is TRBJ1-2, the V gene TRBV19; D remains ambiguous. CDR1 and CDR2 (germline): LNHDA, SQIVND (reference sequence). V was pared by 3 bases and J by 7 bases, with 12 bases between. This CDR3 has 13 residues.